A selection of T cell receptor beta chains follows, all from one sample in a study of T-cell reconstitution after alpha-beta-depleted transplantation in children. TCRdb reprocessed the PCR reads with MiXCR, giving one entry per CDR3 protein. Among more than 75,000 distinct CDR3 sequences listed, around 22% were seen once. The specimen was PBMCs, collected before TCRalphabeta/CD19-depleted stem cell transplant. Every receptor here comes from a boy aged 2 to 10 with acute lymphoblastic leukemia, due to receive a stem cell transplant. CDR3s include the opening cysteine and the closing phenylalanine or tryptophan. Each record gives: J gene, D gene, V gene, clone size, CDR3 protein, CDR3 DNA. D genes are given only for firm matches. Some rows have no size entry. The others give once, few or many, or a class for an expanded clone.

TRBJ2-5 | . | TRBV10-2 | . | CASSGQRREETQYF | TGCGCCAGCAGTGGTCAGCGGAGGGAAGAGACCCAGTACTTC
TRBJ2-2 | TRBD2 | TRBV11-3 | few | CASSREGQLFF | TGTGCCAGCAGCCGGGAGGGGCAGCTGTTTTTT
TRBJ2-3 | . | TRBV10-3 | . | CAISAGISDTQYF | TGTGCCATCAGTGCGGGCATTTCAGATACGCAGTATTTT
TRBJ2-3 | . | TRBV4-1 | . | CASSQDIFPSTDTQYF | TGCGCCAGCAGCCAAGACATCTTTCCTAGCACAGATACGCAGTATTTT
TRBJ2-4 | . | TRBV5-1 | . | CASHFGADGDIQYF | TGCGCCAGCCACTTCGGGGCCGACGGGGACATTCAGTACTTC
TRBJ2-5 | TRBD2 | TRBV11-2 | . | CASSLVTPGGAFWETQYF | TGTGCCAGCAGCTTAGTTACACCGGGAGGGGCCTTTTGGGAGACCCAGTACTTC
TRBJ2-3 | TRBD1 | TRBV7-2 | . | CASSLPATGATQYF | TGTGCCAGCAGCCTTCCGGCCACAGGGGCAACGCAGTATTTT
TRBJ2-7 | . | TRBV20-1 | few | CSAIRSVRGTIKSYEQYF | TGCAGTGCAATTCGTTCGGTCAGGGGCACCATCAAGTCCTACGAGCAGTACTTC
TRBJ2-7 | TRBD1 | TRBV6-5 | few | CASSYAGQGYEQYF | TGTGCCAGCAGTTATGCGGGACAGGGCTACGAGCAGTACTTC
TRBJ2-1 | TRBD2 | TRBV7-9 | . | CASSLDRLAGFYNEQFF | TGTGCCAGCAGCTTAGATCGGTTAGCGGGATTCTACAATGAGCAGTTCTTC
TRBJ2-7 | TRBD2 | TRBV6-5 | few | CASSYVNSGGEQYF | TGTGCCAGCAGTTACGTGAACAGCGGGGGTGAGCAGTACTTC
TRBJ2-3 | . | TRBV7-2 | . | CASSFAGTGSLTDTQYF | TGTGCCAGCAGCTTTGCCGGGACGGGGTCCCTCACAGATACGCAGTATTTT
TRBJ2-3 | . | TRBV7-8 | many | CASSTVDTQYF | TGTGCCAGCAGCACAGTAGATACGCAGTATTTT
TRBJ2-1 | . | TRBV5-4 | . | CASSVTGGVPNEQFF | TGTGCCAGCAGCGTTACAGGGGGGGTACCCAATGAGCAGTTCTTC
TRBJ1-2 | . | TRBV12-3/TRBV12-4 | many | CASSFGAGYTF | TGTGCCAGCAGTTTTGGAGCGGGCTACACCTTC
TRBJ2-5 | . | TRBV10-3 | few | CATQRAFSETQYF | TGTGCCACCCAGCGGGCTTTTTCGGAGACCCAGTACTTC
TRBJ1-5 | . | TRBV11-2 | few | CASSPRGKFQHF | TGTGCCAGCAGCCCCCGTGGGAAGTTCCAGCATTTT
TRBJ1-2 | TRBD1 | TRBV10-3 | . | CAISPGTAYGYTF | TGTGCCATCAGCCCCGGGACAGCCTATGGCTACACCTTC
TRBJ2-1 | . | TRBV29-1 | . | CSAREPGHNEQFF | TGCAGCGCCAGGGAGCCAGGACACAATGAGCAGTTCTTC
TRBJ1-5 | . | TRBV20-1 | . | CSARDDSNQPQHF | TGCAGTGCTAGAGATGATAGCAATCAGCCCCAGCATTTT
TRBJ2-5 | TRBD2 | TRBV7-2 | . | CASSPYGTSGLETQYF | TGTGCCAGCAGCCCCTACGGGACTAGCGGACTAGAGACCCAGTACTTC
TRBJ2-1 | . | TRBV5-1 | . | CASSLSSTDEQFF | TGCGCCAGCAGCCTGTCTAGCACTGATGAGCAGTTCTTC
TRBJ2-4 | . | TRBV5-5 | few | CASSLDANIQYF | TGTGCCAGCAGCCTGGATGCCAACATTCAGTACTTC
TRBJ2-5 | TRBD2 | TRBV10-3 | few | CAISAGTTPFETQYF | TGTGCCATCAGTGCTGGGACTACCCCCTTTGAGACCCAGTACTTC